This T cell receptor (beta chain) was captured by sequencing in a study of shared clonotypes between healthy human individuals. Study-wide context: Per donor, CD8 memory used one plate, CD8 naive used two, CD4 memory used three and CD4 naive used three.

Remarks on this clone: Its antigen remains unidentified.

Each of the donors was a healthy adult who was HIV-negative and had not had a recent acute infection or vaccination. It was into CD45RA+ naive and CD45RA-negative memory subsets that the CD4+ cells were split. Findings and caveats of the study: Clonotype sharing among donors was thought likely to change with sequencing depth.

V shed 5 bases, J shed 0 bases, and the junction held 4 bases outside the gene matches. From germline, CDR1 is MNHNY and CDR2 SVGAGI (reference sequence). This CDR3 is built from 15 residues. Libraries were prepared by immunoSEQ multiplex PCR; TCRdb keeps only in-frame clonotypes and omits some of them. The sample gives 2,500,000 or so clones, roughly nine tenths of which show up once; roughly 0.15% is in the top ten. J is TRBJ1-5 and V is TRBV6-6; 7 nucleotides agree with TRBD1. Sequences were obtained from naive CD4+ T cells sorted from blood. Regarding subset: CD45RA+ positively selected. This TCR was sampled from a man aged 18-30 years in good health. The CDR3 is CASSRGQFSNQPQHF. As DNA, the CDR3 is TGTGCCAGCAGTCGGGGACAGTTTAGCAATCAGCCCCAGCATTTT.